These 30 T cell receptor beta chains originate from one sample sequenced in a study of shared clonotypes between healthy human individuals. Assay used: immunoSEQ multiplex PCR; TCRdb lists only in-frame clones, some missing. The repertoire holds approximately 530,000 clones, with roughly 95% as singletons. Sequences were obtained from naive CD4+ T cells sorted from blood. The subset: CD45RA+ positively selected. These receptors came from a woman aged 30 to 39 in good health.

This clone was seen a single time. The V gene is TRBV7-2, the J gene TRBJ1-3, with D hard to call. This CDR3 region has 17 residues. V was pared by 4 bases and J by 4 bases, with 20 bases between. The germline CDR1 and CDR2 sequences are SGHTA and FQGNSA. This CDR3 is CASSSGQNHYSGNTIYF. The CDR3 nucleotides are TGTGCCAGCAGCTCGGGCCAGAACCACTATTCAGGAAACACCATATATTTT.

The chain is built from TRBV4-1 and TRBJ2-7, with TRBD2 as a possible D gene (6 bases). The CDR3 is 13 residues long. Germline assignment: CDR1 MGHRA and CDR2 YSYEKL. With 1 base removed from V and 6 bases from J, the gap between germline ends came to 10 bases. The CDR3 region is CASSQARGLEQYF. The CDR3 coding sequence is TGCGCCAGCAGCCAAGCTAGGGGACTCGAGCAGTACTTC.

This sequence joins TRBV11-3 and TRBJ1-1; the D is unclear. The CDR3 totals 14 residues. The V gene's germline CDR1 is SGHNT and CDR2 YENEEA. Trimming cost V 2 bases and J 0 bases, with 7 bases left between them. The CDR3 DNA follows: TGTGCCAGCAGCTTAAAACCACTGAACACTGAAGCTTTCTTT. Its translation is CASSLKPLNTEAFF.

CDR3 DNA sequence: TGTGCCAGCAGCTTATTGTCTAGCGGGAGGGCCATTCCAGAGACCCAGTACTTC. This codes for CASSLLSSGRAIPETQYF. V is TRBV7-2 and J is TRBJ2-5; 12 bases are a match to TRBD2. V lost 2 bases to trimming and J lost 4 bases; unmatched junction nucleotides: 11. CDR1 is SGHTA and CDR2 is FQGNSA in the germline V gene. The CDR3 totals 18 residues.

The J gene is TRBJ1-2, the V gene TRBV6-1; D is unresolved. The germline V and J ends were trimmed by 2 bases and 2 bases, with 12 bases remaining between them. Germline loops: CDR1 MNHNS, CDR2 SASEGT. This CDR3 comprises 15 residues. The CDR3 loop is CASSEFGRANYGYTF. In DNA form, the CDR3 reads TGTGCCAGCAGTGAATTCGGGAGGGCAAACTATGGCTACACCTTC.

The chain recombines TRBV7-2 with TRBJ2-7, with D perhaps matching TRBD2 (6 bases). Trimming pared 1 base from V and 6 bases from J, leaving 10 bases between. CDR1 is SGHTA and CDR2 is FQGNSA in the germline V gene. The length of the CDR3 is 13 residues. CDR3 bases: TGTGCCAGCAGCTTAGATTGGGGAGGCGAGCAGTACTTC. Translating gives CASSLDWGGEQYF.

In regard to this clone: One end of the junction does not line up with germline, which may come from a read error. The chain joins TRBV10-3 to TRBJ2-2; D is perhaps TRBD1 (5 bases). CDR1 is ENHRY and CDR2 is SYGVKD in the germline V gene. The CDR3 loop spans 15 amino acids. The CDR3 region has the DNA TGTGCCATCAGAGAGTCGGGCAGGGAAACCGGGGAGCTGTTTTTT. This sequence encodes CAIRESGRETGELFF.

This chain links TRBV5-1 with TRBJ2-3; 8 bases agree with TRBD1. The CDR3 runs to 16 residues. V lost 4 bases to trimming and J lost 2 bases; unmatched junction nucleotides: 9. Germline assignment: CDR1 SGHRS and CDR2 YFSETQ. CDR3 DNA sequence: TGCGCCAGCAGCCTAGGAGACAGGGGTGACACAGATACGCAGTATTTT. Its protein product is CASSLGDRGDTDTQYF.

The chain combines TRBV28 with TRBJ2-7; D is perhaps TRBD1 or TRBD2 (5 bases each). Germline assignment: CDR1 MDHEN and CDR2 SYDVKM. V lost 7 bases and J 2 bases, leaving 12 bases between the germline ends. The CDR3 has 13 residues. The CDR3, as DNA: TGTGCCAGCATCGCCGGGGCGCCCTACGAGCAGTACTTC. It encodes CASIAGAPYEQYF.

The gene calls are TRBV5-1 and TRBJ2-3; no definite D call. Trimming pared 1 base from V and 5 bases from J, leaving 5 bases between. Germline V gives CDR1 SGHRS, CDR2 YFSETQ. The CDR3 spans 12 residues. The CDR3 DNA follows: TGCGCCAGCAGCTTGAGTTTAGATACGCAGTATTTT. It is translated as CASSLSLDTQYF.

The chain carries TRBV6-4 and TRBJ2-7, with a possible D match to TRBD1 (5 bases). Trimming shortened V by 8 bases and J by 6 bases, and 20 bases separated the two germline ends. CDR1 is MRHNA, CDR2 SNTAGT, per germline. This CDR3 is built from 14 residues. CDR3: CASETQGRFGEQYF. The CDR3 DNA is TGTGCCAGCGAGACGCAGGGAAGGTTCGGCGAGCAGTACTTC.

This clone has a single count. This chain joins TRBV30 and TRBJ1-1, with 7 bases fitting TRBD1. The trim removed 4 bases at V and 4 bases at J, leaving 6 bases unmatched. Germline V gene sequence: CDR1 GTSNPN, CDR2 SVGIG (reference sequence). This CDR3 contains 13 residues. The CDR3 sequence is CAWMQTGTTEAFF. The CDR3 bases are TGTGCCTGGATGCAGACAGGGACCACTGAAGCTTTCTTT.

For the CDR3, the DNA is TGCGCCAGCAGCCAACCACAGGGGACGACCTACGAGCAGTACTTC. Translation: CASSQPQGTTYEQYF. The chain links TRBV4-1 to TRBJ2-7; 7 bases align to TRBD1. V lost 2 bases to trimming and J lost 2 bases; unmatched junction nucleotides: 6. Germline V CDR1 and CDR2: MGHRA, YSYEKL. The CDR3 is 15 amino acids.

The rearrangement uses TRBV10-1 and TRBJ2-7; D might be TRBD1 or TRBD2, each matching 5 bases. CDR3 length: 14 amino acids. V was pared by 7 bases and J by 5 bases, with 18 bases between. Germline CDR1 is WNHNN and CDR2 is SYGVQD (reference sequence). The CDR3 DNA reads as TGCGCCAGCACCCGGGGCCAGCCTGGGGACGAGCAGTACTTC. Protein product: CASTRGQPGDEQYF.

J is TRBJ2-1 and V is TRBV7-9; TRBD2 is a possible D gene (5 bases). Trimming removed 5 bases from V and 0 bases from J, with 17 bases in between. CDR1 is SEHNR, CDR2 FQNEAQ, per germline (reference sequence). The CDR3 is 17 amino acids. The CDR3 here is CASSVPGIVSSYNEQFF. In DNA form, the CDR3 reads TGTGCCAGCAGCGTGCCGGGAATCGTTAGCTCCTACAATGAGCAGTTCTTC.

The CDR3 nucleotides read TGTGCCAGCAGTCAAACAGGGGGCCTGTCCTACGAGCAGTACTTC. Residues: CASSQTGGLSYEQYF. The rearrangement uses TRBV27 and TRBJ2-7; 9 bases line up with TRBD1. Looked up from germline, CDR1 is MNHEY and CDR2 is SMNVEV (reference sequence). The CDR3 covers 15 residues. Trimming took 5 bases from V and 1 from J; bases not matched to a gene: 6.

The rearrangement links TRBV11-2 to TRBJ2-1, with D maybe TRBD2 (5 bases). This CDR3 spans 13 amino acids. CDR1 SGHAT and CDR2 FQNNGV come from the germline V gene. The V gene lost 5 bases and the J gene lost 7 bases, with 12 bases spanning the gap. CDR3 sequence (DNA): TGTGCCAGCAGCCCACTAGTTTCGAATGAGCAGTTCTTC. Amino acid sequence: CASSPLVSNEQFF.

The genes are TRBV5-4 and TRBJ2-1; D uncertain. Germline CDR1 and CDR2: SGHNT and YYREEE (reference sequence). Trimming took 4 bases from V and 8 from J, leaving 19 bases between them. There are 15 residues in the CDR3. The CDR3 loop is CASSQRTGFYDEQFF. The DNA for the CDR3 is TGTGCCAGCAGCCAACGGACCGGTTTTTATGATGAGCAGTTCTTC.

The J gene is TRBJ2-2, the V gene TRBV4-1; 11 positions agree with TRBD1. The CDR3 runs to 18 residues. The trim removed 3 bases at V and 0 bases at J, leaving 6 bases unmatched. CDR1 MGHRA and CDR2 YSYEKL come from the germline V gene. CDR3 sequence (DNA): TGCGCCAGCAGCCACCCCGGGACAGGGGGTTCGAACACCGGGGAGCTGTTTTTT. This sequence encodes CASSHPGTGGSNTGELFF.

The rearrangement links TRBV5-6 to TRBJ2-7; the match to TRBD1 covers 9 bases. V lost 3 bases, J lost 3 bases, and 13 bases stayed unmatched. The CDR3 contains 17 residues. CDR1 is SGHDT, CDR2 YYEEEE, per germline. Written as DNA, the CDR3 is TGTGCCAGCAGCTCTCTCTGGGAGGGACAGGGTTACTACGAGCAGTACTTC. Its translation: CASSSLWEGQGYYEQYF.

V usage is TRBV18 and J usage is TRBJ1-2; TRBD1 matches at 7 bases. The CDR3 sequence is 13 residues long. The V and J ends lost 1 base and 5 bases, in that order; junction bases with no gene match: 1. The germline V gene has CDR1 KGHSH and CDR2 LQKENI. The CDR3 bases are TGTGCCAGCTCACCACGGGACAGTTATGGCTACACCTTC. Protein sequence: CASSPRDSYGYTF. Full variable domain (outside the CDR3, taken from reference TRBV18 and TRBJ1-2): NAGVMQNPRHLVRRRGQEARLRCSPMKGHSHVYWYRQLPEEGLKFMVYLQKENIIDESGMPKERFSAEFPKEGPSILRIQQVVRGDSAAYFCASSPRDSYGYTFGSGTRLTVV.

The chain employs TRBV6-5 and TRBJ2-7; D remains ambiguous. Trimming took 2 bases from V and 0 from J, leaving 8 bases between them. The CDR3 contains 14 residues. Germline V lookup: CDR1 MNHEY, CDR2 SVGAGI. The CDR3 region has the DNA TGTGCCAGCAGTTACAAAACAGCCTCCTACGAGCAGTACTTC. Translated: CASSYKTASYEQYF.

The CDR3 DNA follows: TGTGCCATCAGTGAGTCGGTTGCGAGGGCGGGAACCTTC. Translated, it gives CAISESVARAGTF. The chain employs TRBV10-3 and TRBJ1-2; D gene ambiguous. Germline V gene sequence: CDR1 ENHRY, CDR2 SYGVKD. CDR3 length equals 13 residues. Trimming cost V 0 bases and J 14 bases, with 16 bases left between them.

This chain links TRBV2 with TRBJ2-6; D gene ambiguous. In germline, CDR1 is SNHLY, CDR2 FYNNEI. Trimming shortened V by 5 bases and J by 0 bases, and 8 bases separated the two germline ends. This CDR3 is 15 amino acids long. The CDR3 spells CASSPRSSGANVLTF. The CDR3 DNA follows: TGTGCCAGCAGTCCCCGGAGCTCTGGGGCCAACGTCCTGACTTTC.

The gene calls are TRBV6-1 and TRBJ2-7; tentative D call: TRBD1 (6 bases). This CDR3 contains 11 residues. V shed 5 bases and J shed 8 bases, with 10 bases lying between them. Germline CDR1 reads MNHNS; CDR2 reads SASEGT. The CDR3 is CASSSQGKQYF. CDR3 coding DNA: TGTGCCAGCAGTTCCCAGGGGAAGCAGTACTTC.

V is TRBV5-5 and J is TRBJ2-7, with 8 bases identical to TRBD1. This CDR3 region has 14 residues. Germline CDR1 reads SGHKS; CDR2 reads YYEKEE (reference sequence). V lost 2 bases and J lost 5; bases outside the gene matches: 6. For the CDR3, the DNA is TGTGCCAGCAGCTTCACCCCGGACAGGGACGAGCAGTACTTC. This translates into CASSFTPDRDEQYF.

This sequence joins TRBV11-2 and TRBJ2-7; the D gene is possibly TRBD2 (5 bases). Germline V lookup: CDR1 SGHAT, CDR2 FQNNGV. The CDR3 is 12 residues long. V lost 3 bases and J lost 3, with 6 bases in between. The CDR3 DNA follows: TGTGCCAGCAGCTTCGACTACTACGAGCAGTACTTC. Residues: CASSFDYYEQYF.

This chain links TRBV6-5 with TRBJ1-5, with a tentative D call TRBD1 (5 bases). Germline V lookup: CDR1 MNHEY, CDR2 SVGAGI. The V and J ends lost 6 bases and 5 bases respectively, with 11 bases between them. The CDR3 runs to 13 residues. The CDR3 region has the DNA TGTGCCAGCAGATCCCGGGGGGATCAGCCCCAGCATTTT. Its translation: CASRSRGDQPQHF.

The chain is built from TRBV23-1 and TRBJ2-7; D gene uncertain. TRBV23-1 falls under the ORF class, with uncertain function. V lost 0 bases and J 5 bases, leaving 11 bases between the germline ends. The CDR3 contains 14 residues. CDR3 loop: CASSQSPIPNEQYF. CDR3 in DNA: TGCGCCAGCAGTCAATCCCCTATTCCTAACGAGCAGTACTTC.

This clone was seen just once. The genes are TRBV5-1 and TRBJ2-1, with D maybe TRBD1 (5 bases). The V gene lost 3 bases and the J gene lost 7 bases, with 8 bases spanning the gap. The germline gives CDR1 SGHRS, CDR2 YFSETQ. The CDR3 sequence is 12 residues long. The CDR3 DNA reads TGCGCCAGCAGCTCCTCAGGGAATGAGCAGTTCTTC. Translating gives CASSSSGNEQFF.